One sample yielded the 19 T cell receptor beta chains listed below, sequenced in a study of blood T cell repertoires in COVID-19. Sequenced by immunoSEQ multiplex PCR; TCRdb stores in-frame clones only, minus some. Among approximately 200,000 clones listed, 94% were seen once. Sequenced sample: peripheral blood. These receptors originate from a man aged 25 to 45 with COVID-19, enrolled during active disease.

The chain recombines TRBV2 with TRBJ2-1; 7 nucleotides match TRBD1. This CDR3 is 14 amino acids long. V gave up 7 bases and J gave up 2 bases; unmatched junction bases: 5. Germline CDR1 reads SNHLY; CDR2 reads FYNNEI. The chain's CDR3 is CASKLGGAYNEQFF. DNA of the CDR3: TGTGCCAGCAAGCTAGGGGGCGCCTACAATGAGCAGTTCTTC.

The chain couples TRBV6-5 to TRBJ1-2; no clear D gene. CDR3 length equals 14 residues. V was shortened by 0 bases and J by 1 base, with 6 bases between the two germline ends. Germline V gene lookup returns CDR1 MNHEY and CDR2 SVGAGI. CDR3 in DNA: TGTGCCAGCAGTTACTCAGAGAGTAACTATGGCTACACCTTC. Protein sequence: CASSYSESNYGYTF.

The chain joins TRBV5-1 to TRBJ2-5, with 9 bases aligning to TRBD2. The V segment lost 4 bases and the J segment 7 bases; nucleotides outside the gene matches: 11. The germline V gene encodes CDR1 SGHRS and CDR2 YFSETQ. The CDR3 runs to 15 residues. The chain's CDR3 is CASSIVAGDYGTQYF. As DNA, the CDR3 is TGCGCCAGCAGCATTGTAGCGGGGGATTACGGGACCCAGTACTTC.

This chain links TRBV7-9 with TRBJ2-1; no firm D call. Trimming removed 1 base at V and 12 bases at J, with 10 bases between. CDR1 and CDR2 from the germline V gene are SEHNR and FQNEAQ (reference sequence). This CDR3 has 12 residues. The CDR3 region is CASSLGLERQFF. For the CDR3, the DNA is TGTGCCAGCAGCTTAGGTTTGGAGAGGCAGTTCTTC.

This chain uses TRBV19 with TRBJ2-3; TRBD2 aligns across 12 bases. Germline V lookup: CDR1 LNHDA, CDR2 SQIVND (reference sequence). The CDR3 runs 15 residues. The junction had 3 bases not matched to a gene; V was cut back by 5 bases and J by 3 bases. The CDR3 here is CASSSGLAGTDTQYF. In DNA form, the CDR3 reads TGTGCCAGTAGTTCCGGACTAGCGGGGACAGATACGCAGTATTTT.

The J gene is TRBJ2-1, the V gene TRBV6-6, with 11 bases aligning to TRBD2. V dropped 6 bases and J dropped 5; count of bases not matched to a gene: 6. This CDR3 has 15 residues. Germline CDR1 reads MNHNY; CDR2 reads SVGAGI (reference sequence). The CDR3 spells CASRDIAGGDNEQFF. CDR3 DNA sequence: TGTGCCAGCAGAGATATAGCGGGGGGGGACAATGAGCAGTTCTTC.

The chain links TRBV5-4 to TRBJ2-5; TRBD2 matches 11 bases. Unmatched junction bases numbered 7, after V lost 4 bases and J lost 2 bases. The CDR3 loop spans 16 amino acids. In germline, CDR1 is SGHNT, CDR2 YYREEE (reference sequence). CDR3 sequence (DNA): TGTGCCAGCAGCCGTATAGCGGGGGGGAGGCAAGAGACCCAGTACTTC. This encodes CASSRIAGGRQETQYF.

This clone occurred once. V gene TRBV7-6 combines with J gene TRBJ2-2; 7 bases line up with TRBD1. V dropped 5 bases and J dropped 0; count of bases not matched to a gene: 3. There are 15 residues in the CDR3. The germline CDR1 and CDR2 sequences are SGHVS and FNYEAQ. The DNA of the CDR3 is TGTGCCAGCAGCACCGGGACAGCGAACACCGGGGAGCTGTTTTTT. This codes for CASSTGTANTGELFF. The whole variable domain, remainder taken from reference TRBV7-6 and TRBJ2-2, is GAGVSQSPRYKVTKRGQDVALRCDPISGHVSLYWYRQALGQGPEFLTYFNYEAQQDKSGLPNDRFSAERPEGSISTLTIQRTEQRDSAMYRCASSTGTANTGELFFGEGSRLTVL.

The chain is built from TRBV3-1 (or the pseudogene TRBV3-2) and TRBJ2-3, with TRBD2 matching 7 bases. The germline gives CDR1 LGHDT, CDR2 YNNKEL (reference sequence). The CDR3 spans 15 residues. Trimming cost V 4 bases and J 2 bases; bases outside gene matches: 6. The chain's CDR3 is CASSPLGGSTDTQYF. CDR3 DNA sequence: TGTGCCAGCAGCCCGCTCGGGGGGTCCACAGATACGCAGTATTTT.

The chain links TRBV4-2 to TRBJ2-1, with TRBD2 matching 14 bases. CDR3 size: 19 residues. V lost 0 bases, J lost 6 bases, and 10 bases stayed unmatched. From germline, CDR1 is LGHNA and CDR2 YNFKEQ. The CDR3 DNA reads TGTGCCAGCAGCCAAGATCGACTAGCGGGGGGGCCGCGTAGCAATGAGCAGTTCTTC. It encodes CASSQDRLAGGPRSNEQFF.

V gene TRBV18 combines with J gene TRBJ1-5; 7 nucleotides match TRBD1. CDR1 is KGHSH and CDR2 is LQKENI in the germline V gene. The CDR3 spans 15 residues. With V trimmed by 5 bases and J by 6 bases, 10 bases remained unmatched. The CDR3 sequence is CASSKAGGVGQPQHF. DNA for the CDR3: TGTGCCAGCTCAAAGGCAGGGGGAGTAGGTCAGCCCCAGCATTTT.

This chain links TRBV13 with TRBJ2-7; TRBD1 matches 9 bases. The CDR3 runs to 14 residues. Germline CDR1 is PRHDT and CDR2 is FYEKMQ (reference sequence). Trimming took 5 bases from V and 6 from J; bases not matched to a gene: 8. The CDR3 coding sequence is TGTGCCAGCAGCCCGGGACAGGGATACTTCGAGCAGTACTTC. Its translation is CASSPGQGYFEQYF.

For the CDR3, the DNA is TGTGCCAGTACCAACACAGGGACGGACTATGGCTACACCTTC. Its protein product is CASTNTGTDYGYTF. The genes are TRBV19 and TRBJ1-2, with D possibly matching TRBD1 (6 bases). Germline CDR1 LNHDA, CDR2 SQIVND (reference sequence). The CDR3 totals 14 residues. Trimming left V 7 bases short and J 3 bases short, with 15 bases between.

The chain carries TRBV4-1 and TRBJ2-1; D is unresolved. V lost 1 base and J 4 bases, leaving 14 bases between the germline ends. Germline CDR1 is MGHRA and CDR2 is YSYEKL. The CDR3 covers 16 residues. CDR3 amino acids: CASSQGRPLVYNEQFF. The CDR3 DNA reads TGCGCCAGCAGCCAAGGGAGACCCCTCGTATACAATGAGCAGTTCTTC.

The chain links TRBV3-1 (or the pseudogene TRBV3-2) to TRBJ2-1; the D gene is possibly TRBD1 (5 bases). This CDR3 region has 14 residues. The V gene lost 4 bases and the J gene lost 5 bases, with 12 bases spanning the gap. The germline gives CDR1 LGHDT, CDR2 YNNKEL (reference sequence). The CDR3 spells CASSPRQNNNEQFF. The CDR3 nucleotides are TGTGCCAGCAGCCCCCGACAGAACAACAATGAGCAGTTCTTC.

DNA for the CDR3: TGTGCCAGCAGCCCCGGCGGGGTCCCGGGGGGGGCCAACGTCCTGACTTTC. It yields the protein CASSPGGVPGGANVLTF. The chain is built from TRBV7-2 and TRBJ2-6, with a tentative D call TRBD2 (6 bases). V was clipped by 5 bases and J by 4 bases, with 18 bases between them. CDR1 and CDR2 from the germline V gene are SGHTA and FQGNSA. CDR3 length: 17 amino acids.

The chain carries TRBV11-3 and TRBJ1-5; 7 bases fit TRBD1. Germline V lookup: CDR1 SGHNT, CDR2 YENEEA. The length of the CDR3 is 15 residues. The V gene end was trimmed by 10 bases and the J gene end by 1 base; junction bases not matched to a gene: 10. In DNA, the CDR3 is TGTGCCAACTACCGACCGGGACAGAGCAATCAGCCCCAGCATTTT. Amino acid sequence: CANYRPGQSNQPQHF.

This chain connects TRBV5-5 to TRBJ1-5, with D tentatively TRBD1 (5 bases). CDR3 length: 16 residues. Germline V lookup: CDR1 SGHKS, CDR2 YYEKEE (reference sequence). The germline V and J ends were trimmed by 0 bases and 0 bases, with 10 bases remaining between them. The CDR3 is CASSLAGHFSNQPQHF. For the CDR3, the DNA is TGTGCCAGCAGCTTGGCCGGACACTTTAGCAATCAGCCCCAGCATTTT.

The rearrangement joins TRBV6-1 to TRBJ1-5, with D hard to call. The V end was cut by 2 bases, the J end by 7 bases, with 15 bases between. From germline, CDR1 is MNHNS and CDR2 SASEGT. CDR3 length: 15 residues. Written as DNA, the CDR3 is TGTGCCAGCAGTGAATACGAGGGTAAGGGACAGCCCCAGCATTTT. It specifies CASSEYEGKGQPQHF.